This TCR beta chain was identified in a study of T cell changes during pregnancy in multiple sclerosis. Using immunoSEQ multiplex PCR, the repertoire was profiled, and TCRdb retains in-frame clones only, with some absent. The repertoire holds 130,000 or so clones, with 90% to 95% as singletons. This material consisted of peripheral blood, taken before pregnancy. The clonotype was recovered from a female donor with multiple sclerosis, enrolled in a pregnancy study.

The DNA for the CDR3 is TGCGCCAGCAGCTTTACGCATATAGCGGGAGCGGGGAATGAGCAGTTCTTC. Translating gives CASSFTHIAGAGNEQFF. V usage is TRBV5-1 and J usage is TRBJ2-1, with 9 bases identical to TRBD2. CDR1 SGHRS and CDR2 YFSETQ come from the germline V gene. Unmatched junction bases numbered 13, after V lost 2 bases and J lost 7 bases. This CDR3 is built from 17 residues.